This record covers a single T cell receptor (beta chain). The CDR3 sequence is 12 residues long. With 7 bases removed from V and 0 bases from J, the gap between germline ends came to 4 bases. The germline V gene has CDR1 MNHNS and CDR2 SASEGT. The sample originates from a study of cytomegalovirus exposure and HLA in healthy donors. The assay was immunoSEQ multiplex PCR, and TCRdb's table has in-frame clones only and misses some. Among about 170,000 clones listed, 80% to 90% were seen once. This chain connects TRBV6-1 to TRBJ1-5, with D unclear. This TCR came from a woman in her thirties in good health and CMV-seronegative. The sample was PBMCs. CDR3 protein: CASKYSNQPQHF. CDR3 DNA: TGTGCCAGCAAATATAGCAATCAGCCCCAGCATTTT.